This T cell receptor (beta chain) appears in the sequencing data of a study of cytomegalovirus exposure and HLA in healthy donors (dated by TCRdb to the late 2010s). Describing the broader study: An earlier analysis of a few hundred of the donors reported 276 Gb of sequence data and about 120 million unique TCR beta sequences obtained from about 179 million T cells. Roughly 300 gigabases of sequencing data and around 90 million unique TCR sequences made up an early release that covered 500 to 650 HLA-typed donors. Of the approximately 400 genotyped donors, 65% to 90% fell in the genetic ancestry cluster associated with self-reported Caucasian donors. The study aimed to test whether signatures of past pathogen exposure could be identified by cataloging public T cell receptors. The T cell repertoires of some 700 subjects were profiled by immunosequencing and related to cytomegalovirus serostatus. Besides the first cohort of under 700 subjects, a separate validation cohort made up of 120 different subjects was used. To predict cytomegalovirus infection status, the study combined high-throughput TCR immunosequencing, statistical association of individual TCRs with disease status, and machine learning. To study patterns of TCR occurrence, a later analysis re-analyzed previously published TCR beta repertoires from 600 to 750 donors and added high-resolution HLA genotyping. The later analysis used no new phenotypic data to find candidate immune exposures, relying instead on TCR beta sequences and their occurrence across donors. To decide whether each TCR beta V gene segment behaved as functional or pseudogenic, an earlier analysis of some 600 of the donors relied on high-throughput TCR beta sequencing. Donor age, sex, ethnicity and CMV serostatus were compiled together with the repertoire data. A later genetic analysis used genome-wide SNP genotypes for about 65% of the 666 donors, treating that subset as a discovery cohort. Every discovery cohort repertoire had been produced on one sequencing platform. HLA typing covered class I and class II loci at four-digit resolution. Typing coverage varied by locus: roughly 629-630 donors for A, B, C, DRB1 and DQB1; roughly 500 for DQA1; more than 600 for DPA1; approximately 490 for DPB1. A handful of DR-DQ haplotypes were handled as single units for association and clustering because linkage in the cohort was strong. Among some 410 genotyped donors of the cohort, an average of around 240,000 unique TCR beta nucleotide sequences was sequenced per donor, of which about 18% were non-productive. Here is what the overall study found, with its caveats: This cohort had only TCR beta chains sequenced, and the lack of alpha or paired-chain data limited which features could be detected. A later analysis reported that several top co-occurrence clusters appeared linked to parvovirus B19, influenza, CMV and Epstein-Barr virus. The classifier was reported to diagnose cytomegalovirus status with high specificity and sensitivity in both the original cohort and the validation cohort. The sequencing pipeline was judged likely to have produced a cluster of highly shared sequence variants as a technical artifact. Broadly in line with IMGT annotations, most TCR beta V segments showed up in productive rearrangements about 87% or about 30% of the time in an earlier analysis of approximately 600 of the donors. Compared with the approximately 670-donor mean, donors in an Asian-associated ancestry cluster had fewer N-insertions in productive TCRs, according to a later genetic analysis. According to a later analysis, TCR association rates differed among HLA loci, with DRB1 alleles showing the most associated TCRs and HLA-C alleles showing the fewest. A few of the identified cytomegalovirus-associated TCR beta chains were confirmed in vitro to be specific for cytomegalovirus antigens. A later analysis found that most CMV-associated TCR beta chains appeared HLA-restricted, with HLA associations seemingly driven largely by CMV exposure. The authors suggested that the approach could potentially be generalized to other disease states and immunological phenotypes. Some IMGT-functional V segments, including TRBV6-2 and TRBV6-3, could not be told apart with the 87-base-pair reads, so those segments were excluded. Because counts were too low, around 18 rarely observed V segments, including chromosome 9 orphons, were left out of the earlier analysis of approximately 580 of the donors. CMV serostatus was the only immune exposure information available for the cohort. Because HLA typing was missing for some donors at each locus, association tests included only the typed subset. Linkage disequilibrium might explain the correlated functional status among segregating V segments, but an unknown experimental factor could not be ruled out. In a later analysis, 16,951 TCR beta sequences were associated with specific HLA alleles at a false discovery rate of 0.05. Across donors, most TCR sequences were observed very rarely, whereas some public TCRs were present in many individuals. A later genetic analysis associated a missense DCLRE1C variant with V-gene and J-gene trimming of TCR beta chains, and an independent cohort replicated the association. In a later analysis, HLA-associated TCR beta chains showed more clonal expansion and lower generation probabilities than non-associated chains that were equally common. The presence/absence analyses assumed that sequencing depth was roughly uniform across donors, and that assumption may not be true. When HLA alleles, especially DR and DQ, strongly co-occurred, TCR associations were difficult to assign to individual alleles. A total of 164 TCR beta chains were listed by the study as associated with cytomegalovirus. A further reported finding was that TCR beta sequences accurately predicted the HLA-A and HLA-B alleles for most subjects in the first cohort.

The germline V gene (reference sequence) specifies MNHNY as CDR1 and SVGAGI as CDR2. Reading from cysteine to phenylalanine, the CDR3 counts 14 amino acids. The DNA shown is the 42-base CDR3, in frame from base 1. V loses 6 bases at its end and J loses 6 bases; junction bases beyond the gene matches: 8. Note on this clone: What antigen it recognizes has not been identified.

In total, fewer than 750 healthy bone marrow donors made up the cohort. At the time of sampling, every cohort member was nominally healthy, though immune exposures that went unrecorded were likely present. The donor tested CMV seropositive and was one of the 289 seropositive cohort members. A peripheral blood sample was collected from each donor, and TCR beta sequencing was performed on peripheral blood mononuclear cells. Genomic DNA extraction from the blood cell samples was performed with the Qiagen DNeasy Blood Extraction Kit. The library relied on the immunoSEQ multiplex PCR assay. For the multiplex PCR, a mixture combining 60 forward primers for TCR Vbeta segments and 13 reverse primers for TCR Jbeta segments was used. The CDR3 region of rearranged TCR beta genes was amplified from genomic DNA with a multiplex PCR assay. The Illumina HiSeq System was used to sequence the amplified TCR beta libraries as 87-base-pair reads. The original methods were these. In a later analysis, tens of millions of unique TCR beta chains were counted across the 666 repertoires, and roughly 10 million of these chains were shared by at least two donors. A nearest-neighbor algorithm error-corrected the raw reads and collapsed the reads into unique sequences, merging closely related sequences to remove PCR and sequencing errors. Alignment of CDR3 sequences to IMGT reference sequences was used to assign V, D and J gene segments. Each retained sequence needed at least a six-nucleotide match to both a V gene segment and a J gene segment. A rearrangement counted as productive if the CDR3 had no stop codons and remained in frame with V and J, and every other rearrangement counted as non-productive. Following IMGT convention, CDR3 was defined as the stretch from the second conserved V-encoded cysteine to the conserved J-encoded phenylalanine. The earlier analysis of approximately 590 of the donors excluded any sequence lacking an unambiguous match to a single V gene segment. In an earlier analysis of several hundred of the donors, a V segment was called functional when productive rearrangements were above 56.7%, and segregating when the standard deviation between donors exceeded 5%. A statistical classification framework was built for diagnosing cytomegalovirus status from the catalog of TCR beta chain sequences. A later analysis assigned V and J genes by comparing TCR nucleotide sequences with IMGT/GENE-DB human TR gene sequences. Using the TCRdist pipeline, a later analysis assigned CDR3 sequences along with most-parsimonious VDJ recombination scenarios. In a later analysis, each TCR beta chain was defined by its CDR3 amino acid sequence together with its V-gene family, and reads without a unique V-gene family were excluded. As a way to deal with suspected cross-contamination and a sequencing artifact, a later analysis dropped nearly 600 nucleotide sequences that were highly shared and had low generation probability. A later analysis calculated a clonal expansion index for each public chain from normalized within-repertoire ranks of inferred template counts. A later analysis computed generation probabilities with a VDJ recombination model fitted to out-of-frame rearrangements, and checked the results against IGoR. In a later analysis, hypergeometric tests were used to score TCR-TCR, TCR-HLA and TCR-CMV co-occurrence, with a repertoire-size bias correction applied to TCR pairs. False discovery rates were estimated in a later analysis by permuting HLA or CMV assignments 20 times. In a later analysis, co-occurring TCRs were grouped using DBSCAN, and TCRdist sequence similarity was added for clustering within HLA-allele-positive subsets. Repertoires with fewer than 30,000 or more than 120,000 public chains, plus five repertoires with anomalous nucleotide sharing, were excluded from co-occurrence clustering. TCRdb provides this immuneACCESS table in a form limited to in-frame rearrangements. Some clones are lacking; in checked studies, under half of them reflect an unresolved V gene, and why the rest are absent is not known. That table is the source of V, J and clone size, and D and trimming were worked out from the DNA. In this sample's table one finds about 53,000 clones. The ten largest clonotypes hold approximately 13% of the sample.

The TCR sequence derives from a man younger than 35 in good health and CMV-seropositive. Sequenced material: PBMCs. The chain employs TRBV6-6 and TRBJ2-3, with 8 middle bases fitting TRBD2. The CDR3 reads CASSLAGLSDTQYF. The sequence in DNA is TGTGCCAGCAGCTTAGCGGGATTGTCGGATACGCAGTATTTT.